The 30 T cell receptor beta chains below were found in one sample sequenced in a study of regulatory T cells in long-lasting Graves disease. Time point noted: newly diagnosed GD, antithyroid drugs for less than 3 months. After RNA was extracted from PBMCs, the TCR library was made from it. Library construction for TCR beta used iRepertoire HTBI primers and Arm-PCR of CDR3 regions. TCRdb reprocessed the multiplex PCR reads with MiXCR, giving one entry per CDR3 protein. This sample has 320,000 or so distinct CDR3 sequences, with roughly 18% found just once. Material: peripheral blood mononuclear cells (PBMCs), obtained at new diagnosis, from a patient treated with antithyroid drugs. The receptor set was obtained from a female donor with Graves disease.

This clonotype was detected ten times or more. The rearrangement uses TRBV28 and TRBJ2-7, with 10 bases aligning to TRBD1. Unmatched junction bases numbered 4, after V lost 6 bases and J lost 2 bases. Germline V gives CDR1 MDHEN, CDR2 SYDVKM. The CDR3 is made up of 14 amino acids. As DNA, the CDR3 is TGTGCCAGCAGCATGACAGGGGGCGCCTACGAGCAGTACTTC. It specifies CASSMTGGAYEQYF.

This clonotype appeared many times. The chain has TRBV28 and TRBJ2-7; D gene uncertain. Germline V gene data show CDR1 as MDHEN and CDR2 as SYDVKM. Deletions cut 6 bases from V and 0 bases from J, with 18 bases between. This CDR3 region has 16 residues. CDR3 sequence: CASSSPRGLGSYEQYF. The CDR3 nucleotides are TGTGCCAGCAGCTCACCCCGTGGCTTAGGCTCCTACGAGCAGTACTTC.

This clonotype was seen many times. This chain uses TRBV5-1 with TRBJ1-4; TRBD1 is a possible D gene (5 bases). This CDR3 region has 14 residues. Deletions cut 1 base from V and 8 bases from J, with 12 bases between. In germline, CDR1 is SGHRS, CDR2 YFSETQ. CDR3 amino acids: CASSLTGREEKLFF. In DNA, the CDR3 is TGCGCCAGCAGCTTGACAGGAAGGGAGGAAAAACTGTTTTTT.

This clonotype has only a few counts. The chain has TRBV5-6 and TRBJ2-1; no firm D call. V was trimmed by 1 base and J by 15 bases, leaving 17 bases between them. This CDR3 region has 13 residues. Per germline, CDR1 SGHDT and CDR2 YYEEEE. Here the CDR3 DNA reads TGTGCCAGCAGCTTGCCAGGTGCCCACCAACCGTTCTTC. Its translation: CASSLPGAHQPFF.

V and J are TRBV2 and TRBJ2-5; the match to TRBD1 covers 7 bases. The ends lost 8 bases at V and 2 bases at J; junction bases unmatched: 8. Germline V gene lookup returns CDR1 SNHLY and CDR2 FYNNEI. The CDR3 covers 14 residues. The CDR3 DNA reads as TGTGCCAGCTGCATCCGGGACAGTCAAGAGACCCAGTACTTC. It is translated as CASCIRDSQETQYF. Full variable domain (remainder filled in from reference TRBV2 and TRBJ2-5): EPEVTQTPSHQVTQMGQEVILRCVPISNHLYFYWYRQILGQKVEFLVSFYNNEISEKSEIFDDQFSVERPDGSNFTLKIRSTKLEDSAMYFCASCIRDSQETQYFGPGTRLLVL.

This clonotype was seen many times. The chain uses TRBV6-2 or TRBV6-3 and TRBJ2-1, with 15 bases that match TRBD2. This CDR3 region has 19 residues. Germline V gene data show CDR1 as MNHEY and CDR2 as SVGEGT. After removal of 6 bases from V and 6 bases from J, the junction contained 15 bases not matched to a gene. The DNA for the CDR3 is TGTGCCAGCAGCCACCTGGGACTAGCGGGAGGAGGACGGCGCAATGAGCAGTTCTTC. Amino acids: CASSHLGLAGGGRRNEQFF.

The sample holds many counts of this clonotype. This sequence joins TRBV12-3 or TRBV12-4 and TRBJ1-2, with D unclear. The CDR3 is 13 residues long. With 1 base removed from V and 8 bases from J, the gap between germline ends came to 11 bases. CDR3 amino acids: CASSLVWARGYTF. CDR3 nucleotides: TGTGCCAGCAGTTTAGTGTGGGCGAGAGGCTACACCTTC.

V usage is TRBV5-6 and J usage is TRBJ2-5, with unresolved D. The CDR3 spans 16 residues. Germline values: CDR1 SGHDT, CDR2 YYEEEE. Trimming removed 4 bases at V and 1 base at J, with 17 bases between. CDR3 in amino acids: CASSLASGDGQETQYF. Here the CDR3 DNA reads TGTGCCAGCAGCCTGGCGTCTGGGGATGGCCAAGAGACCCAGTACTTC. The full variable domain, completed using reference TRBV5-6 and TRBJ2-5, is DAGVTQSPTHLIKTRGQQVTLRCSPKSGHDTVSWYQQALGQGPQFIFQYYEEEERQRGNFPDRFSGHQFPNYSSELNVNALLLGDSALYLCASSLASGDGQETQYFGPGTRLLVL.

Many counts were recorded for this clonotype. CDR3 region: CASSSLDRARGYTF. The CDR3 nucleotides read TGTGCCAGCAGCTCACTCGACAGGGCCCGTGGCTACACCTTC. This chain connects TRBV11-2 to TRBJ1-2; 7 nucleotides match TRBD1. The J segment lost 7 bases and the V segment lost 4 bases, leaving 9 bases of the junction unmatched. The CDR3 has 14 amino acids. The germline CDR1 and CDR2 sequences are SGHAT and FQNNGV. Together with reference TRBV11-2 and TRBJ1-2, the CDR3 gives the full variable domain: EAGVAQSPRYKIIEKRQSVAFWCNPISGHATLYWYQQILGQGPKLLIQFQNNGVVDDSQLPKDRFSAERLKGVDSTLKIQPAKLEDSAVYLCASSSLDRARGYTFGSGTRLTVV.

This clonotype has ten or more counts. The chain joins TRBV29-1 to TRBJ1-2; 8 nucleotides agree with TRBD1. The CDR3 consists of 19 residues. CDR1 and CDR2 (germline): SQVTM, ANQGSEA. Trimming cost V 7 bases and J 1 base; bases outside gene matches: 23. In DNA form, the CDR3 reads TGCAGCGCCTACCCATATCCCGACAGGGGAGTAAGGGGTAACTATGGCTACACCTTC. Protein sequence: CSAYPYPDRGVRGNYGYTF.

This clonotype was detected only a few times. CDR3 nucleotides: TGTGCCAGCAGATACTACGGACTTGGGTACTACGAGCAGTACTTC. Encoded protein: CASRYYGLGYYEQYF. The chain has TRBV6-1 and TRBJ2-7, with a weak D call TRBD2 (5 bases). This CDR3 has 15 amino acids. Trimming pared 6 bases from V and 3 bases from J, leaving 18 bases between. The V gene's germline CDR1 is MNHNS and CDR2 SASEGT.

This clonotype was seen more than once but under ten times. The CDR3 coding sequence is TGTGCCAGCAGCTTGGTAACCCGGGGGGGCGAGCAGTACTTC. Amino acid sequence: CASSLVTRGGEQYF. The rearrangement links TRBV5-6 to TRBJ2-7, with 8 bases lining up with TRBD2. The CDR3 loop spans 14 amino acids. V lost 0 bases to trimming and J lost 6 bases; unmatched junction nucleotides: 5. Germline V lookup: CDR1 SGHDT, CDR2 YYEEEE.

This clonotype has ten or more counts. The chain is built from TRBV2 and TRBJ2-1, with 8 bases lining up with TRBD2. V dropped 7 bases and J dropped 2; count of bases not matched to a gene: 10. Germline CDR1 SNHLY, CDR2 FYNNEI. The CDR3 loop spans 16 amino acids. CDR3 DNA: TGTGCCAGCATCTACCGGGGGGGGCGGGCCTACAATGAGCAGTTCTTC. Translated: CASIYRGGRAYNEQFF.

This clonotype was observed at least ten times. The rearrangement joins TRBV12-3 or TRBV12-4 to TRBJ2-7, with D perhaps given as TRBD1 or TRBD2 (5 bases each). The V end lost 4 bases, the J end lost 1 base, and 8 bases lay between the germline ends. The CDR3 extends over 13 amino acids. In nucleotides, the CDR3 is TGTGCCAGCAGTTGGGACGGTTCCTACGAGCAGTACTTC. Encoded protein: CASSWDGSYEQYF.

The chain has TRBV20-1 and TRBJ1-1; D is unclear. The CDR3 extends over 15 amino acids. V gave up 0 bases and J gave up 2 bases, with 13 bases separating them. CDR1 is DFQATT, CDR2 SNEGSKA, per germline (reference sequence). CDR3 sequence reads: CSARDAWHKNTEAFF. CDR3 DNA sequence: TGCAGTGCTAGAGATGCGTGGCACAAAAACACTGAAGCTTTCTTT.

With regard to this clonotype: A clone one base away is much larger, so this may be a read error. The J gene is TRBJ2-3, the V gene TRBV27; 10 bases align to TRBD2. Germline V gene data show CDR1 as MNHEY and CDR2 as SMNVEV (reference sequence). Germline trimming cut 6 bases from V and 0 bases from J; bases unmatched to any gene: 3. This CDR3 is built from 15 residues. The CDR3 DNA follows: TGTGCCAGCAGGAAGACTAGCGGGAGCACAGATACGCAGTATTTT. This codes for CASRKTSGSTDTQYF.

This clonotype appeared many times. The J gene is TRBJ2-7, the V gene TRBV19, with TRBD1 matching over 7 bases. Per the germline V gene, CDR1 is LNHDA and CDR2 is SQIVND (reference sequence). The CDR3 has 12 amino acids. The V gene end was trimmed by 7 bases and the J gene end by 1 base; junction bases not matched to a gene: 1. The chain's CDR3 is CASKGASYEQYF. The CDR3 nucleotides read TGTGCCAGTAAGGGGGCATCCTACGAGCAGTACTTC.

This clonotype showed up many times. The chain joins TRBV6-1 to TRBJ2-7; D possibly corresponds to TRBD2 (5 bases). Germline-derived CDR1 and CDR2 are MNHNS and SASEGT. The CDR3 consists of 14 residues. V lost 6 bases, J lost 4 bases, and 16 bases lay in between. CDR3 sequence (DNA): TGTGCCAGCAGGGCAATGGAGGTCGTGTACGAGCAGTACTTC. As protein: CASRAMEVVYEQYF.

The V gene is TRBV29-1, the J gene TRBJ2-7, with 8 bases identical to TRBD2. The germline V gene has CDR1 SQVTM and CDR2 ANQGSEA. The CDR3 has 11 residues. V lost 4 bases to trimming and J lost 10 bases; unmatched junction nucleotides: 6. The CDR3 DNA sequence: TGCAGCGTTGGGGGCCGGGAGGGACAGTACTTC. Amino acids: CSVGGREGQYF.

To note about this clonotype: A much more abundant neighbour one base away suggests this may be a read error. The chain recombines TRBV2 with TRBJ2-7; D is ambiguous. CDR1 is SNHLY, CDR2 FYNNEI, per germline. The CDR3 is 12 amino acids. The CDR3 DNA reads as TGTGCCAGCAGCGTAAAGGGTCACGAGGAGTACTTC. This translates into CASSVKGHEEYF.

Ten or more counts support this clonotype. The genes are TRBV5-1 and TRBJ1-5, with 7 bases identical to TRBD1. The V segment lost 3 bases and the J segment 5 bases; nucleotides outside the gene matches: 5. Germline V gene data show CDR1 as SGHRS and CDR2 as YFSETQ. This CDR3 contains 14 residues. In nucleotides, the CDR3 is TGCGCCAGCAGCTACAGGGGAGGCCATCAGCCCCAGCATTTT. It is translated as CASSYRGGHQPQHF. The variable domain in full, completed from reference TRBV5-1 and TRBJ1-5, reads KAGVTQTPRYLIKTRGQQVTLSCSPISGHRSVSWYQQTPGQGLQFLFEYFSETQRNKGNFPGRFSGRQFSNSRSEMNVSTLELGDSALYLCASSYRGGHQPQHFGDGTRLSIL.

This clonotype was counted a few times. CDR3 amino acids: CASSQESTEAFF. The DNA for the CDR3 is TGCGCCAGCAGCCAGGAAAGCACTGAAGCTTTCTTT. The chain recombines TRBV4-1 with TRBJ1-1; D not resolved. The V end was cut by 3 bases, the J end by 4 bases, with 6 bases between. Per germline, CDR1 MGHRA and CDR2 YSYEKL. CDR3 length: 12 residues.

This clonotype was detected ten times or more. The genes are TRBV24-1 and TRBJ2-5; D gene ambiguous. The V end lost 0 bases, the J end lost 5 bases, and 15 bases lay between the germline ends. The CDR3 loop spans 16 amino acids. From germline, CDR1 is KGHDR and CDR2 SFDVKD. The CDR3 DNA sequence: TGTGCCACCAGTGATTTGCCTATGGGTGGCCGGGAGACCCAGTACTTC. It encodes CATSDLPMGGRETQYF.

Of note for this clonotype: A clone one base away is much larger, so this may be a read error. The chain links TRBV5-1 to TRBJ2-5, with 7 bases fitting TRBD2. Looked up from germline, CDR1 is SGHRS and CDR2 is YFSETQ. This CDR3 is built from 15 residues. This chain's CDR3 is CASSLQAGDQEAQYF. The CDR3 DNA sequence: TGCGCCAGCAGCTTGCAGGCGGGAGATCAAGAGGCCCAGTACTTC.

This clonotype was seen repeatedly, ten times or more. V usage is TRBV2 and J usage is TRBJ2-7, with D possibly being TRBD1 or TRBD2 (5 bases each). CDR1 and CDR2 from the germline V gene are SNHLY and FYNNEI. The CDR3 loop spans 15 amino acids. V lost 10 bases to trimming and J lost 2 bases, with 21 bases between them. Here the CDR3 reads CATRDGRAPTYEQYF. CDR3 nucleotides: TGTGCCACCAGGGACGGTCGCGCCCCAACCTACGAGCAGTACTTC.

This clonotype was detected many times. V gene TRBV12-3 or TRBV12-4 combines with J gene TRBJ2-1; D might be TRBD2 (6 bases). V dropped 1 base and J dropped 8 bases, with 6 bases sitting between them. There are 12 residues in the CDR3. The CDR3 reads CASSLGGDEQFF. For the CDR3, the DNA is TGTGCCAGCAGTTTAGGGGGGGATGAGCAGTTCTTC.

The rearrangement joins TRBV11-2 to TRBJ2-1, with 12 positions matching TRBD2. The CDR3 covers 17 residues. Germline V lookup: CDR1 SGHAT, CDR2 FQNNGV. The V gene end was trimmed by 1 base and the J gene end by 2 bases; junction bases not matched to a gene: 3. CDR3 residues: CASSLVPSGRAYNEQFF. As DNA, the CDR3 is TGTGCCAGCAGCTTAGTACCTAGCGGGAGGGCCTACAATGAGCAGTTCTTC. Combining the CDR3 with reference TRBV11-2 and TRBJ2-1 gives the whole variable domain EAGVAQSPRYKIIEKRQSVAFWCNPISGHATLYWYQQILGQGPKLLIQFQNNGVVDDSQLPKDRFSAERLKGVDSTLKIQPAKLEDSAVYLCASSLVPSGRAYNEQFFGPGTRLTVL.

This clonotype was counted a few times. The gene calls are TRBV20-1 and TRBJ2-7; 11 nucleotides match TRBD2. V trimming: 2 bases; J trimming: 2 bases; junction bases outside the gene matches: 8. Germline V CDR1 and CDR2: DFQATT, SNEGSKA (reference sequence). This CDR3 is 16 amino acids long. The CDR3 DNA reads TGCAGTGCTAGACCCCCTACTAGCGGGGGACCCTACGAGCAGTACTTC. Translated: CSARPPTSGGPYEQYF.

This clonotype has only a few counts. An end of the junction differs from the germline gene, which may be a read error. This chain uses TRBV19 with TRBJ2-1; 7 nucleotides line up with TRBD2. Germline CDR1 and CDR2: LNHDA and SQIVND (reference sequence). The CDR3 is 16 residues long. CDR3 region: CASSIRPGTTYNEQSF. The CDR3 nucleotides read TGTGCCAGTAGTATTCGACCCGGGACTACCTACAATGAGCAGTCCTTC.

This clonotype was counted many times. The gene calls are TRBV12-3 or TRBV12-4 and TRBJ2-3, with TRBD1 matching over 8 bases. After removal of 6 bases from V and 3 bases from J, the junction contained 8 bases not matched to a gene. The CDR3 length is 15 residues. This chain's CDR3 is CASSAGGFGTDTQYF. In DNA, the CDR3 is TGTGCCAGCAGCGCAGGGGGCTTTGGGACAGATACGCAGTATTTT.